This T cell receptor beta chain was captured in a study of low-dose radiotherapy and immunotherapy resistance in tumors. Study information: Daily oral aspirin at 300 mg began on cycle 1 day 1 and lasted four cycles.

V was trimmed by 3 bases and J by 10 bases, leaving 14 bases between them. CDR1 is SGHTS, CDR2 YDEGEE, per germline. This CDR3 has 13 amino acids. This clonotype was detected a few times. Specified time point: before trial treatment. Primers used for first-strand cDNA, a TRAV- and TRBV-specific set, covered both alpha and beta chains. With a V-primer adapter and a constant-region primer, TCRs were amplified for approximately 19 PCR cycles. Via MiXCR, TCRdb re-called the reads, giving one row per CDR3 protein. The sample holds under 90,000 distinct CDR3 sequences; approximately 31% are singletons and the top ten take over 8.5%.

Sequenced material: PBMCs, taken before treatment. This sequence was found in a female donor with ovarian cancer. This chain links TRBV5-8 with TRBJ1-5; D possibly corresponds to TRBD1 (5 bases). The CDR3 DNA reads TGTGCCAGCAGCTCGGGACCGATTAGTCCCCAGCATTTT. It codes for CASSSGPISPQHF.